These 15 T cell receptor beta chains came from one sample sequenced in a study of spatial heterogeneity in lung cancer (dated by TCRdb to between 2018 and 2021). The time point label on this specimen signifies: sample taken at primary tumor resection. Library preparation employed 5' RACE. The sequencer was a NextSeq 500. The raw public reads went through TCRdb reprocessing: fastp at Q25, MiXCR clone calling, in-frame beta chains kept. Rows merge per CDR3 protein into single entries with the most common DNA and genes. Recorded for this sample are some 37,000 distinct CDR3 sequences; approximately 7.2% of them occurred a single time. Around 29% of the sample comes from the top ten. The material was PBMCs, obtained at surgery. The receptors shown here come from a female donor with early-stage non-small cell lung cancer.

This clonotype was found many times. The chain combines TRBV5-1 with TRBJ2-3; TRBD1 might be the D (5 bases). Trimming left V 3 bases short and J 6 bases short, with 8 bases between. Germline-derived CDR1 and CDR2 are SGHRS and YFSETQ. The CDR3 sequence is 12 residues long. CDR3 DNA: TGCGCCAGCAGCTACTCAGGGGATACGCAGTATTTT. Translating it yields CASSYSGDTQYF.

CDR3 region: CASSSYRALEQFF. In nucleotides, the CDR3 is TGTGCCAGCAGCTCGTACAGGGCTCTTGAGCAGTTCTTC. The chain employs TRBV7-2 and TRBJ2-1; D perhaps matches TRBD1 (6 bases). The CDR3 extends over 13 amino acids. Germline V lookup: CDR1 SGHTA, CDR2 FQGNSA. With 4 bases removed from V and 9 bases from J, the gap between germline ends came to 13 bases.

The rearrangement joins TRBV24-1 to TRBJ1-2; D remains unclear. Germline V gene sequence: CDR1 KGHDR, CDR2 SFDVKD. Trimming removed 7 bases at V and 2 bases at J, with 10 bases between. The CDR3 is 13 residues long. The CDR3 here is CATSDAQNYGYTF. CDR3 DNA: TGTGCCACCAGCGACGCCCAAAACTATGGCTACACCTTC.

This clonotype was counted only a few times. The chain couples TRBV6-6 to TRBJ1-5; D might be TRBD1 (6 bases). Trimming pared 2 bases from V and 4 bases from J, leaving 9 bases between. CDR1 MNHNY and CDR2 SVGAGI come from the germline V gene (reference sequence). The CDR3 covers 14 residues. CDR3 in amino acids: CASSYTGTNQPQHF. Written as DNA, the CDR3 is TGTGCCAGCAGTTACACGGGGACAAATCAGCCCCAGCATTTT.

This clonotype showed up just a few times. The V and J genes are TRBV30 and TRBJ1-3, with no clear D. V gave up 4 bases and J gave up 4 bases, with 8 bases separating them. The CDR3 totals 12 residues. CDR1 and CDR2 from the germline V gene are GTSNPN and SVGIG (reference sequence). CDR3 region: CAWKGLGNTIYF. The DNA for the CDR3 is TGTGCCTGGAAAGGGCTCGGAAACACCATATATTTT. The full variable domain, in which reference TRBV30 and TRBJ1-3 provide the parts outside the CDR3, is SQTIHQWPATLVQPVGSPLSLECTVEGTSNPNLYWYRQAAGRGLQLLFYSVGIGQISSEVPQNLSASRPQDRQFILSSKKLLLSDSGFYLCAWKGLGNTIYFGEGSWLTVV.

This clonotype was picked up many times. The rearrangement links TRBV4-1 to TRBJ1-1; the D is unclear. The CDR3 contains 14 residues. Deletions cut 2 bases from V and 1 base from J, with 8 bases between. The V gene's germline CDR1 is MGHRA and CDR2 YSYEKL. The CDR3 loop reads CASSQFAGNTEAFF. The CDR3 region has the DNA TGCGCCAGCAGCCAATTTGCAGGGAACACTGAAGCTTTCTTT.

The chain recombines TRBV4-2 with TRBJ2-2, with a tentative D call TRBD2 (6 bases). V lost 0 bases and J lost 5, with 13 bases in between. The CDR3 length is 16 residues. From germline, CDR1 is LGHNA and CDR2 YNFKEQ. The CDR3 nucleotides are TGTGCCAGCAGCCAAGATTGGGGACTTCTAACCGGGGAGCTGTTTTTT. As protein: CASSQDWGLLTGELFF.

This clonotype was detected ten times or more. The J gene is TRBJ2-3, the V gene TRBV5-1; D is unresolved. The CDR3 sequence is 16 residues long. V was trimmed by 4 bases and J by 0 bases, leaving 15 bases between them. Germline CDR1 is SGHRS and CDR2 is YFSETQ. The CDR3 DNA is TGCGCCAGCAGCCGGTCTTACCAAGGGAGCACAGATACGCAGTATTTT. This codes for CASSRSYQGSTDTQYF. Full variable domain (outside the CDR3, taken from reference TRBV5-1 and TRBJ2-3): KAGVTQTPRYLIKTRGQQVTLSCSPISGHRSVSWYQQTPGQGLQFLFEYFSETQRNKGNFPGRFSGRQFSNSRSEMNVSTLELGDSALYLCASSRSYQGSTDTQYFGPGTRLTVL.

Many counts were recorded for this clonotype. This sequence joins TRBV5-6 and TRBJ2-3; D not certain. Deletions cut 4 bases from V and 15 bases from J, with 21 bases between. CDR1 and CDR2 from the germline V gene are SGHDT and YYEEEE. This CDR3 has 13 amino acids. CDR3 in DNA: TGTGCCAGCAGCGAGGCCCCCCGGGCAAGGGTTTATTTT. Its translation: CASSEAPRARVYF.

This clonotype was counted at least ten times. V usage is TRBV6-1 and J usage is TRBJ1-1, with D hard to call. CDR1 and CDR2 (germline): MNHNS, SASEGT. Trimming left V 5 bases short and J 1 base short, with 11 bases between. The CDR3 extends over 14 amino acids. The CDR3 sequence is CASSRARRNTEAFF. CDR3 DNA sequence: TGTGCCAGCAGTCGGGCGCGGAGGAACACTGAAGCTTTCTTT.

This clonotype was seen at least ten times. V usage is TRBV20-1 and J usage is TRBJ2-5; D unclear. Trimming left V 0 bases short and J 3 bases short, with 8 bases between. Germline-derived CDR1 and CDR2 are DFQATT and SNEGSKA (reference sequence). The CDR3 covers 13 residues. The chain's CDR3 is CSAREAFEETQYF. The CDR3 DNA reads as TGCAGTGCTAGAGAAGCGTTCGAAGAGACCCAGTACTTC.

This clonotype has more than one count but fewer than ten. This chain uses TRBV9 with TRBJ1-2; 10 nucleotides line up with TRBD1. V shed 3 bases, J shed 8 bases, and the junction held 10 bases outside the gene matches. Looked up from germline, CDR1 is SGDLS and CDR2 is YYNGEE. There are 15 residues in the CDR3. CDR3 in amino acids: CASSATGTGALGYTF. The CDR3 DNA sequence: TGTGCCAGCAGCGCCACCGGGACAGGGGCCTTGGGCTACACCTTC. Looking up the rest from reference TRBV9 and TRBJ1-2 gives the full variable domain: DSGVTQTPKHLITATGQRVTLRCSPRSGDLSVYWYQQSLDQGLQFLIQYYNGEERAKGNILERFSAQQFPDLHSELNLSSLELGDSALYFCASSATGTGALGYTFGSGTRLTVV.

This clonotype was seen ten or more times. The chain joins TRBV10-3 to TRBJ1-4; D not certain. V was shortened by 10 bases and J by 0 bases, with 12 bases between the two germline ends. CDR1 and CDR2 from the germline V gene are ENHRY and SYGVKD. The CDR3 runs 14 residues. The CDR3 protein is CATRIQATNEKLFF. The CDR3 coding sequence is TGTGCCACCCGGATTCAGGCAACTAATGAAAAACTGTTTTTT.

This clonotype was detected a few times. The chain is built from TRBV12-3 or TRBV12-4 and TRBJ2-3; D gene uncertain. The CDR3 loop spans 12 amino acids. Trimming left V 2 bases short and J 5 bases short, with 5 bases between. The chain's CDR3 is CASSLNQDTQYF. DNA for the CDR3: TGTGCCAGCAGTTTAAATCAAGATACGCAGTATTTT.

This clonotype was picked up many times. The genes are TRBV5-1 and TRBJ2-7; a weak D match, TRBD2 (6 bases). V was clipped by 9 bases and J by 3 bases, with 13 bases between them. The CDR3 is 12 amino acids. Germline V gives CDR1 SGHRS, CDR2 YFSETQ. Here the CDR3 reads CAIYAGNYEQYF. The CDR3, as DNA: TGCGCCATCTACGCGGGGAACTACGAGCAGTACTTC.